This note documents a single T cell receptor (beta chain) sequence. This specimen comes from a study of early T cells in non-severe SARS-CoV-2 infection. One entry per CDR3 protein, called by TCRdb with MiXCR from the 5' RACE reads. The sample carries some 60,000 distinct CDR3 sequences, 10% to 15% recorded once. Germline CDR1 SNHLY, CDR2 FYNNEI. This CDR3 is 16 amino acids long. With 8 bases clipped from V and 4 bases from J, the junction kept 15 bases outside the gene matches. The chain combines TRBV2 with TRBJ2-3; 7 bases are shared with TRBD2. This clonotype was obtained from an adult who was a healthcare worker with PCR-confirmed SARS-CoV-2 infection or an uninfected control (not recorded which). Material for sequencing was whole blood. CDR3 DNA: TGTGCCAGCGTGGGGGACTACCCCAGCCGGGCAGATACGCAGTATTTT. Protein product: CASVGDYPSRADTQYF.